This record looks at one TCR beta chain sequence and its context. Its antigen is as yet unknown. CDR1 is SGHKS, CDR2 YYEKEE, per germline (reference sequence). V was clipped by 4 bases and J by 1 base; unmatched bases: 2. The CDR3 has 14 residues. With sequencing, the targeted depth ranged from 1 in 200,000 to 1 in 1 million T cells. This table comes from immunoSEQ multiplex PCR, and its TCRdb copy is limited to in-frame clones, with some not included. The repertoire consists of 76,000 or so clones, with around 78% occurring once and the leading ten covering more than 30%. This sample stems from a study of cytotoxic CD8 clonotypes in ibrutinib-treated CLL. Study background: The response samples were taken once patients had been treated for a median of around eleven months, range 6 to 36. Averaging across samples gave about 230,000 productive templates and more than 80,000 productive rearrangements.

Study-level findings and limits: Clonality at baseline surpassed age-matched healthy donors and tracked circulating CD8+ T-cell counts.

Sequencing used PBMCs, obtained after 24 months of ibrutinib treatment. This receptor was identified in a human donor with chronic lymphocytic leukemia. This chain links TRBV5-5 with TRBJ1-1, with 9 nucleotides matching TRBD1. DNA for the CDR3: TGTGCCAGCAGCGTACAGGGGGCGAACACTGAAGCTTTCTTT. Encoded protein: CASSVQGANTEAFF.